This is a list of T cell receptor beta chains from one sample in a study of blood T cell repertoires in COVID-19. TCRdb keeps only in-frame clones here, not all; method: immunoSEQ multiplex PCR. The table includes roughly 160,000 clones, 74% detected once. Sequenced sample: peripheral blood. These receptors were collected from a woman over 75 with acute or convalescent COVID-19. CDR3s include the opening cysteine and the closing phenylalanine or tryptophan. Each record gives: J gene, V gene, clone size, D gene, CDR3 protein, CDR3 DNA. The D gene is left open where the match is weak. The size entry is marked missing in some rows and otherwise reads once, few, many or a size class.

TRBJ2-1,TRBV24-1,.,.,CATSEEAEQFF,TGTGCCACCAGTGAAGAGGCTGAGCAGTTCTTC
TRBJ2-1,TRBV7-9,.,TRBD2,CASSTRGLAGGPAQFF,TGTGCCAGCAGCACTCGGGGACTAGCGGGAGGGCCAGCGCAGTTCTTC
TRBJ2-5,TRBV9,.,TRBD2,CASSVGGGGPVQETQYF,TGTGCCAGCAGCGTAGGCGGGGGGGGGCCAGTACAAGAGACCCAGTACTTC
TRBJ1-1,TRBV5-1,.,.,CASSLQPQNTEAFF,TGCGCCAGCAGCTTACAGCCTCAAAACACTGAAGCTTTCTTT
TRBJ1-4,TRBV6-5,.,TRBD1,CASSLQGGSYEKLFF,TGTGCCAGCAGTTTACAAGGGGGCTCTTATGAAAAACTGTTTTTT
TRBJ1-5,TRBV6-2/TRBV6-3,once,TRBD1,CASSLRGTGPNQPQHF,TGTGCCAGCAGTTTGAGGGGGACAGGGCCAAATCAGCCCCAGCATTTT
TRBJ1-1,TRBV10-3,.,TRBD1,CAISRTGGLGTEAFF,TGTGCCATCAGCCGGACAGGTGGCCTGGGGACTGAAGCTTTCTTT
TRBJ2-3,TRBV28,.,TRBD2,CASSFSSWGGKGTDTQYF,TGTGCCAGCAGTTTCTCGTCTTGGGGGGGAAAAGGTACAGATACGCAGTATTTT
TRBJ1-2,TRBV6-5,once,TRBD1,CASSYGRTGAGYTF,TGTGCCAGCAGTTACGGAAGGACAGGGGCCGGCTACACCTTC
TRBJ2-2,TRBV5-1,.,TRBD2,CASSLGPAGVIAGELFF,TGCGCCAGCAGCTTGGGGCCAGCGGGAGTCATCGCCGGGGAGCTGTTTTTT
TRBJ2-7,TRBV3-1/TRBV3-2,.,.,CASSQAEYEQYF,TGTGCCAGCAGCCAAGCGGAGTACGAGCAGTACTTC
TRBJ2-5,TRBV28,.,TRBD2,CASSLLAGQETQYF,TGTGCCAGCAGTCTTCTAGCGGGCCAAGAGACCCAGTACTTC
TRBJ2-5,TRBV7-2,.,TRBD2,CASSLALAGQETQYF,TGTGCCAGCAGCTTGGCACTAGCGGGCCAAGAGACCCAGTACTTC
TRBJ2-1,TRBV5-1,.,.,CASNEQFF,TGCGCCTCAAATGAGCAGTTCTTC
TRBJ2-3,TRBV18,few,.,CASSPRRASTDTQYF,TGTGCCAGCTCACCACGGAGGGCTAGCACAGATACGCAGTATTTT
TRBJ2-1,TRBV6-5,.,TRBD2,CASSYFRTSGYNEQFF,TGTGCCAGCAGTTACTTCCGGACTAGCGGCTACAATGAGCAGTTCTTC
TRBJ2-5,TRBV27,.,TRBD2,CASSFLNLAGGREETQYF,TGTGCCAGCAGTTTTCTTAATTTAGCGGGAGGACGTGAAGAGACCCAGTACTTC
TRBJ2-2,TRBV2,.,.,CASSLNTNTGELFF,TGTGCCAGCAGTTTAAATACGAACACCGGGGAGCTGTTTTTT
TRBJ2-1,TRBV3-1/TRBV3-2,few,TRBD2,CASSQQPASAGEEQFF,TGTGCCAGCAGCCAACAACCGGCTTCGGCGGGAGAGGAGCAGTTCTTC
TRBJ1-1,TRBV5-1,.,TRBD1,CASSLGTGPKNTEAFF,TGCGCCAGCAGCTTGGGGACAGGGCCGAAGAACACTGAAGCTTTCTTT
TRBJ1-3,TRBV18,once,.,CASSPPEGASSGNTIYF,TGTGCCAGCTCACCACCGGAAGGAGCCTCCTCTGGAAACACCATATATTTT
TRBJ2-4,TRBV10-3,few,TRBD2,CAISDSSGRTAKNIQYF,TGTGCCATCAGTGACTCCAGCGGGAGGACAGCCAAAAACATTCAGTACTTC
TRBJ1-2,TRBV12-3/TRBV12-4,once,TRBD1,CASSWTGEEGYTF,TGTGCCAGCAGTTGGACAGGGGAGGAGGGCTACACCTTC
TRBJ1-4,TRBV28,.,.,CASNWGGKLFF,TGTGCCAGCAACTGGGGGGGAAAACTGTTTTTT
TRBJ2-3,TRBV7-6,.,.,CASSSGITDTQYF,TGTGCCAGCAGCTCAGGAATCACAGATACGCAGTATTTT
TRBJ2-2,TRBV6-1,once,.,CASWASTNTGELFF,TGTGCCAGCTGGGCATCAACGAACACCGGGGAGCTGTTTTTT
TRBJ2-7,TRBV7-9,few,TRBD1,CAIGTGTYEQYF,TGTGCCATCGGGACAGGGACCTACGAGCAGTACTTC
TRBJ2-1,TRBV2,.,.,CATGLLSYNEQFF,TGTGCCACCGGACTCCTCTCCTACAATGAGCAGTTCTTC
TRBJ2-5,TRBV4-2,.,TRBD2,CASSQEIAGGWVTQYF,TGTGCCAGCAGCCAAGAAATAGCGGGAGGATGGGTGACCCAGTACTTC
TRBJ2-7,TRBV7-9,.,TRBD2,CASSLTTSGGYEQYF,TGTGCCAGCAGCTTGACGACTAGCGGGGGCTACGAGCAGTACTTC
TRBJ2-1,TRBV18,once,.,CASSLRQGAGTEQFF,TGTGCCAGCTCACTGCGCCAAGGAGCGGGCACGGAGCAGTTCTTC
TRBJ1-1,TRBV27,once,.,CASSLYAVGGNTEAFF,TGTGCCAGCAGTTTATATGCTGTGGGGGGAAACACTGAAGCTTTCTTT
TRBJ2-1,TRBV5-1,.,.,CASSLGGSYEQFF,TGCGCCAGCAGCTTAGGTGGGAGTTATGAGCAGTTCTTC
TRBJ2-1,TRBV27,.,.,CASSRADFGNEQFF,.
TRBJ2-5,TRBV18,few,.,CASSPVTAETQYF,TGTGCCAGCTCACCAGTAACAGCAGAGACCCAGTACTTC
TRBJ1-2,TRBV29-1,once,.,CSVASNYGYTF,TGCAGCGTTGCCAGTAACTATGGCTACACCTTC
TRBJ2-7,TRBV18,.,TRBD1,CASSPMGQVYEQYF,TGTGCCAGCTCACCAATGGGACAGGTCTACGAGCAGTACTTC
TRBJ2-7,TRBV4-3,.,TRBD2,CASSPGLAGAYEQYF,TGCGCCAGCAGCCCCGGACTAGCGGGGGCCTACGAGCAGTACTTC
TRBJ2-2,TRBV27,few,TRBD2,CASSLGTSGTVTGELFF,TGTGCCAGCAGTTTAGGGACTAGCGGGACGGTCACCGGGGAGCTGTTTTTT
TRBJ2-1,TRBV18,.,TRBD2,CASSHNQEAGRQGEQFF,TGTGCCAGCTCACACAACCAAGAAGCGGGAAGGCAAGGTGAGCAGTTCTTC
TRBJ1-1,TRBV6-5,.,.,CASSYTRRTEAFF,TGTGCCAGCAGTTATACCCGGAGGACTGAAGCTTTCTTT
TRBJ1-5,TRBV19,.,TRBD1,CASSPGQGPGQPQHF,TGTGCCAGTTCTCCGGGACAGGGGCCCGGTCAGCCCCAGCATTTT
TRBJ2-5,TRBV6-2/TRBV6-3,.,.,CASSGGGKTQYF,TGTGCCAGCAGCGGCGGCGGAAAGACCCAGTACTTC
TRBJ2-5,TRBV5-5,.,TRBD2,CASSKGLAGGSATLETQYF,TGTGCCAGCAGCAAGGGACTAGCGGGAGGTTCAGCCACGCTGGAGACCCAGTACTTC
TRBJ2-2,TRBV9,.,TRBD2,CASSQRLAGFTGELFF,TGTGCCAGCAGCCAAAGACTAGCGGGGTTCACCGGGGAGCTGTTTTTT
TRBJ2-3,TRBV7-9,.,TRBD1,CASSLTGGTDTQYF,TGTGCCAGCAGCTTAACAGGGGGTACAGATACGCAGTATTTT
TRBJ2-3,TRBV6-2/TRBV6-3,.,.,CASSPNPDTQYF,TGTGCCAGCAGTCCAAATCCAGATACGCAGTATTTT
TRBJ2-7,TRBV7-2,.,TRBD2,CASSFTSGQYEQYF,TGTGCCAGCAGCTTTACTAGCGGACAGTACGAGCAGTACTTC
TRBJ2-7,TRBV15,.,.,CATSRDQGLLIYEQYF,TGTGCCACCAGCAGAGATCAGGGCCTCTTGATTTACGAGCAGTACTTC
TRBJ2-2,TRBV29-1,.,.,CSVSLTGAGELFF,TGCAGCGTAAGCCTGACAGGCGCCGGGGAGCTGTTTTTT
TRBJ1-3,TRBV12-3/TRBV12-4,.,TRBD1,CASRQGEGNTIYF,TGTGCCAGCAGACAGGGGGAAGGAAACACCATATATTTT
TRBJ1-2,TRBV21-1,.,.,CASSTKTGANYGYTF,TGTGCCAGCAGCACAAAGACAGGAGCCAACTATGGCTACACCTTC
TRBJ2-7,TRBV6-6,.,TRBD2,CASRRDSGNYEQYF,TGTGCCAGCAGGAGAGATAGCGGGAACTACGAGCAGTACTTC
TRBJ2-3,TRBV19,.,.,CASSMGARTEPTDTQYF,TGTGCCAGTAGTATGGGGGCCCGGACAGAGCCCACAGATACGCAGTATTTT
TRBJ1-4,TRBV3-1/TRBV3-2,.,.,CASSQDRDNEKLFF,TGTGCCAGCAGCCAAGACAGGGATAATGAAAAACTGTTTTTT